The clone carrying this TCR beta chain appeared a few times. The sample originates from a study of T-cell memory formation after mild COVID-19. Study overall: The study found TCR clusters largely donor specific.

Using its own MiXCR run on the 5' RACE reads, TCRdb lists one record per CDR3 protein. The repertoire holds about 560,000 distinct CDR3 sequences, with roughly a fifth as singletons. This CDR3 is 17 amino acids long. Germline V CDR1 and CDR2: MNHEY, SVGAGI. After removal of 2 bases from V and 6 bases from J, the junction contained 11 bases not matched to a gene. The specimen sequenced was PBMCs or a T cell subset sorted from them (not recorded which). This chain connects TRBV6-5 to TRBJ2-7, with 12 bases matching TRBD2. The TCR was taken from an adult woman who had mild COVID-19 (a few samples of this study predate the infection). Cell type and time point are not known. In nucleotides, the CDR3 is TGTGCCAGCAGTTACCGCAGGACTAGCGGGGTCCCCACCGAGCAGTACTTC. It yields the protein CASSYRRTSGVPTEQYF.